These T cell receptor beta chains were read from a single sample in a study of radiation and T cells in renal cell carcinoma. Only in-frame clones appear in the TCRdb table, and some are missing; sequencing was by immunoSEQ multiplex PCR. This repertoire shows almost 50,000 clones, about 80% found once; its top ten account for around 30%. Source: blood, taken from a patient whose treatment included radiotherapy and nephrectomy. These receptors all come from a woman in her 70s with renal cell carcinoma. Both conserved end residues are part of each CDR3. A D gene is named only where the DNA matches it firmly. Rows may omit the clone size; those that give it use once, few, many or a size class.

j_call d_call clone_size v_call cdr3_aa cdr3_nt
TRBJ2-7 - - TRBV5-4 CASSLGGIQSYEQYF TGTGCCAGCAGCTTGGGGGGTATTCAGTCCTACGAGCAGTACTTC
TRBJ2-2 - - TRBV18 CASSPGIAGELFF TGTGCCAGCTCACCAGGTATCGCCGGGGAGCTGTTTTTT
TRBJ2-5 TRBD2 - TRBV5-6 CASSYPGLDQETQYF TGTGCCAGCAGCTATCCGGGACTAGACCAAGAGACCCAGTACTTC
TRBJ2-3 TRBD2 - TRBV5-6 CASSLGGPGTDTQYF TGTGCCAGCAGCCTGGGAGGGCCGGGCACAGATACGCAGTATTTT
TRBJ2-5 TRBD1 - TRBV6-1 CASSGTGGETQYF TGTGCCAGCAGTGGAACAGGGGGGGAGACCCAGTACTTC
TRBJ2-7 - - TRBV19 CASSHRRGGYEQYF TGTGCCAGTAGTCACCGGAGAGGGGGGTACGAGCAGTACTTC
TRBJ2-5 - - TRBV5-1 CASSDNTGGETQYF TGCGCCAGCAGCGACAACACAGGTGGGGAGACCCAGTACTTC
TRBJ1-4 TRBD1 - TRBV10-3 CAISGTAVEKLFF TGTGCCATCAGCGGGACAGCGGTCGAAAAACTGTTTTTT
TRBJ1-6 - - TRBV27 CASSSGRPGRSPLHF TGTGCCAGCAGTTCAGGACGGCCGGGTCGGTCACCCCTCCACTTT
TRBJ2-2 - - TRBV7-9 CASSLLGDGELFF TGTGCCAGCAGCTTATTAGGGGACGGGGAGCTGTTTTTT
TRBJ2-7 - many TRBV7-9 CASSFRYEQYF TGTGCCAGCAGCTTTCGGTACGAGCAGTACTTC
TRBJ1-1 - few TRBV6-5 CASTRREGNTEAFF TGTGCCAGCACCAGGAGGGAAGGAAACACTGAAGCTTTCTTT
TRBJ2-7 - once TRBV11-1 CASSPPVGEQYF TGTGCCAGCAGCCCACCCGTGGGCGAGCAGTACTTC
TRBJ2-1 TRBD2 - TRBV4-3 CASSQDLPSGIFWQFF TGCGCCAGCAGCCAAGATCTCCCTAGCGGGATATTTTGGCAGTTCTTC
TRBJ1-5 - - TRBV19 CASSITDLRRGQPQHF TGTGCCAGTAGTATTACGGACCTTCGGCGGGGTCAGCCCCAGCATTTT